One T cell receptor (beta chain) is described in this entry. Its specificity is not known. Here immunoSEQ multiplex PCR was the method, and the copy in TCRdb shows in-frame clones only, minus some. Of 50,000 or so clones listed, over 75% were seen once; the top ten hold approximately 0.8%. The sort gate was single viable CD3+CD4+CD8-CD45RO+ cells for memory CD4+ T cells. Donors' CMV status reflects serum IgG against pp150, pp28, p38, p52. Trimming at V came to 9 bases and at J to 3 bases, leaving 3 bases not matched to a gene. The CDR3 runs to 12 residues. Germline lookup yields CDR1 ENHRY and CDR2 SYGVKD. These data belong to a study of memory CD4+ T cells and cytomegalovirus serostatus. Study-wide points: Each of approximately 70 CMV-associated TCRbeta sequences occurred in one to five individuals. Suggested: most of the CMV-linked TCR signature lies in CD4+ memory cells.

V is TRBV10-3 and J is TRBJ1-2; the match to TRBD1 covers 8 bases. The sequenced sample consisted of memory CD4+ T cells from blood. This TCR was sampled from an adult in good health and CMV-seronegative. DNA of the CDR3: TGTGCCATGTGGACAGGGTACTATGGCTACACCTTC. It codes for CAMWTGYYGYTF.